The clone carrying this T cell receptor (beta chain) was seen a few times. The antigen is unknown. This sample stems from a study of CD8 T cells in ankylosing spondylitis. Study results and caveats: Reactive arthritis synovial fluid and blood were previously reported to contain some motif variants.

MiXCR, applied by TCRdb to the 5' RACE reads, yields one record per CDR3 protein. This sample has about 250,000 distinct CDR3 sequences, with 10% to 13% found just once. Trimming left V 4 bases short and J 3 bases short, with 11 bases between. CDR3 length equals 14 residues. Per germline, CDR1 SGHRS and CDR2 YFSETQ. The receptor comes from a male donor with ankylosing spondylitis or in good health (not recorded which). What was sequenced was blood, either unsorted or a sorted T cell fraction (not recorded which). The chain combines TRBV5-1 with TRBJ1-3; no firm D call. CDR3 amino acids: CASSPALFGNTIYF. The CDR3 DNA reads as TGCGCCAGCAGCCCGGCCTTGTTTGGAAACACCATATATTTT. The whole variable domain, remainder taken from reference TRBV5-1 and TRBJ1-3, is KAGVTQTPRYLIKTRGQQVTLSCSPISGHRSVSWYQQTPGQGLQFLFEYFSETQRNKGNFPGRFSGRQFSNSRSEMNVSTLELGDSALYLCASSPALFGNTIYFGEGSWLTVV.